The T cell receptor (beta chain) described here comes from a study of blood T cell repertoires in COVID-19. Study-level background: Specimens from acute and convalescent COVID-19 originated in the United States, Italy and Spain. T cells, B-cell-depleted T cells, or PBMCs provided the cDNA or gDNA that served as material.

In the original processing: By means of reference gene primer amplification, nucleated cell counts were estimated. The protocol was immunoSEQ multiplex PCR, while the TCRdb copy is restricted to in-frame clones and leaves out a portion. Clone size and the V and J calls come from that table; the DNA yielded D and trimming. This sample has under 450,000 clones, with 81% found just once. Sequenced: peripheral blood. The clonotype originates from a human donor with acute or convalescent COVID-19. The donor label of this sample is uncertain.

CDR3 nucleotides: TGTGCTAGTGGTTTGGGTAGCGGGGGTTACAATGAGCAGTTCTTC. Translated: CASGLGSGGYNEQFF. This chain uses TRBV12-5 with TRBJ2-1; 9 nucleotides line up with TRBD2. Germline assignment: CDR1 LGHNT and CDR2 FRNRAP. The junction had 2 bases not matched to a gene; V was cut back by 1 base and J by 4 bases. This CDR3 is 15 amino acids long.